These 28 T cell receptor beta chains originate from one sample sequenced in a study of OX40 agonist ivuxolimab in advanced cancers. This table comes from immunoSEQ multiplex PCR, and its TCRdb copy is limited to in-frame clones, with some not included. The table includes approximately 90,000 clones, more than 85% detected once. The sample was CD4+ or CD8+ T cells sorted from blood, taken in a trial of the OX40 agonist ivuxolimab. These receptors all come from an adult with an advanced solid tumor such as melanoma, head and neck, liver or kidney cancer.

The chain recombines TRBV18 with TRBJ2-3; 9 bases match TRBD2. The CDR3 length is 15 residues. Germline values: CDR1 KGHSH, CDR2 LQKENI. J gave up 5 bases and V 4 bases, and 7 bases lay outside the gene matches. CDR3 sequence: CASSRVAGALDTQYF. The CDR3 DNA reads TGTGCCAGCTCACGAGTAGCGGGAGCCCTAGATACGCAGTATTTT.

The genes are TRBV28 and TRBJ1-1, with TRBD1 matching over 8 bases. This CDR3 has 14 residues. The V gene end was trimmed by 4 bases and the J gene end by 5 bases; junction bases not matched to a gene: 6. Looked up from germline, CDR1 is MDHEN and CDR2 is SYDVKM. CDR3 in DNA: TGTGCCAGCAGTTCAACAGGGGGGTGGACTGAAGCTTTCTTT. It codes for CASSSTGGWTEAFF.

The J gene is TRBJ2-7, the V gene TRBV7-2; 8 bases are shared with TRBD2. V lost 7 bases, J lost 1 base, and 3 bases stayed unmatched. This CDR3 is 13 amino acids long. Germline V CDR1 and CDR2: SGHTA, FQGNSA. As DNA, the CDR3 is TGTGCCAGCACTCCGGGAGGGTCCTACGAGCAGTACTTC. Its protein product is CASTPGGSYEQYF.

This chain connects TRBV5-1 to TRBJ1-1, with a tentative D call TRBD1 (5 bases). The V gene lost 2 bases and the J gene lost 2 bases, with 10 bases spanning the gap. There are 14 residues in the CDR3. CDR1 and CDR2 from the germline V gene are SGHRS and YFSETQ. CDR3 in DNA: TGCGCCAGCAGCTTAAACCAGGGTAACACTGAAGCTTTCTTT. Translated, it gives CASSLNQGNTEAFF. Together with reference TRBV5-1 and TRBJ1-1, the CDR3 gives the full variable domain: KAGVTQTPRYLIKTRGQQVTLSCSPISGHRSVSWYQQTPGQGLQFLFEYFSETQRNKGNFPGRFSGRQFSNSRSEMNVSTLELGDSALYLCASSLNQGNTEAFFGQGTRLTVV.

This chain uses TRBV4-3 with TRBJ2-6, with 10 bases lining up with TRBD1. J was trimmed by 0 bases and V by 4 bases; bases with no gene match: 12. This CDR3 comprises 20 residues. Per germline, CDR1 LGHNA and CDR2 YSLEER. This CDR3 is CASSPSWTGGGYSGANVLTF. Here the CDR3 DNA reads TGCGCCAGCAGCCCCAGTTGGACAGGGGGAGGCTACTCTGGGGCCAACGTCCTGACTTTC.

The gene calls are TRBV21-1 and TRBJ2-4; no DNA check was done on the table's D call, TRBD2. TRBV21-1 is a recognized pseudogene. The CDR3 is 16 amino acids. The CDR3 protein is CASSNCRYEGQNIQYF. CDR3 bases: TGTGCCAGCAGCAATTGCCGTTATGAGGGCCAGAACATTCAGTACTTC.

This rearrangement joins TRBV7-2 to TRBJ2-3; D possibly corresponds to TRBD1 (5 bases). CDR1 is SGHTA and CDR2 is FQGNSA in the germline V gene. V was trimmed by 2 bases and J by 6 bases, leaving 12 bases between them. The CDR3 loop spans 14 amino acids. CDR3 in amino acids: CASSLTQVVDTQYF. CDR3 in DNA: TGTGCCAGCAGCTTAACACAGGTGGTCGATACGCAGTATTTT.

V and J are TRBV27 and TRBJ2-5, with 7 bases matching TRBD2. The germline V gene encodes CDR1 MNHEY and CDR2 SMNVEV (reference sequence). The CDR3 covers 18 residues. Trimming removed 3 bases from V and 4 bases from J; junction bases left unmatched: 17. The CDR3 sequence is CASSFNPAMGGAAETQYF. The CDR3 bases are TGTGCCAGCAGTTTTAACCCGGCAATGGGAGGGGCGGCAGAGACCCAGTACTTC.

This chain uses TRBV6-5 with TRBJ1-1, with D possibly TRBD1 on 6 matching bases. CDR3 length equals 14 residues. From germline, CDR1 is MNHEY and CDR2 SVGAGI. Trimming stripped 2 bases from V and 1 base from J, with 8 bases between. In nucleotides, the CDR3 is TGTGCCAGCAGTTACGGGACACCGAACACTGAAGCTTTCTTT. It codes for CASSYGTPNTEAFF.

The chain joins TRBV6-5 to TRBJ2-7; no reliable D call. Germline CDR1 reads MNHEY; CDR2 reads SVGAGI. This CDR3 is built from 12 residues. V lost 2 bases to trimming and J lost 7 bases, with 9 bases between them. In nucleotides, the CDR3 is TGTGCCAGCAGTTACGCCCGTGGGGAGCAGTACTTC. Protein sequence: CASSYARGEQYF.

CDR3 region: CASSLSPADTQYF. In nucleotides, the CDR3 is TGTGCCAGCAGCCTCTCCCCTGCAGATACGCAGTATTTT. V gene TRBV9 combines with J gene TRBJ2-3; no clear D gene. The CDR3 covers 13 residues. Germline V CDR1 and CDR2: SGDLS, YYNGEE. The V and J ends lost 4 bases and 4 bases respectively, with 10 bases between them.

The chain uses TRBV19 and TRBJ2-5; D uncertain. The CDR3 spans 13 residues. Germline V gene sequence: CDR1 LNHDA, CDR2 SQIVND (reference sequence). V was pared by 3 bases and J by 2 bases, with 7 bases between. For the CDR3, the DNA is TGTGCCAGTAGTATGTCCCCTCAAGAGACCCAGTACTTC. It specifies CASSMSPQETQYF.

The V gene is TRBV28, the J gene TRBJ1-2, with D maybe TRBD1 (5 bases). The V end was cut by 6 bases, the J end by 5 bases, with 19 bases between. Germline V gene lookup returns CDR1 MDHEN and CDR2 SYDVKM. The CDR3 loop spans 15 amino acids. Written as DNA, the CDR3 is TGTGCCAGCAGGAGTCCAGCAACAGGTGCTTATGGCTACACCTTC. Amino acids: CASRSPATGAYGYTF.

CDR3 sequence: CASSFESEQYF. Here the CDR3 DNA reads TGTGCCAGCAGCTTCGAGAGTGAGCAGTACTTC. This chain connects TRBV7-8 to TRBJ2-7; D unclear. The V gene's germline CDR1 is SGHVS and CDR2 FQNEAQ. CDR3 length: 11 residues. Trimming cost V 3 bases and J 7 bases, with 7 bases left between them.

This chain uses TRBV11-2 with TRBJ2-7; D unresolved. Trimming shortened V by 2 bases and J by 0 bases, and 8 bases separated the two germline ends. This CDR3 is 14 amino acids long. Germline V gene lookup returns CDR1 SGHAT and CDR2 FQNNGV. The CDR3 sequence: CASSLQFVSYEQYF. CDR3 nucleotides: TGTGCCAGCAGCTTACAGTTCGTCTCCTACGAGCAGTACTTC.

The chain uses TRBV6-5 and TRBJ1-2; D possibly corresponds to TRBD1 (5 bases). Germline assignment: CDR1 MNHEY and CDR2 SVGAGI. The V and J ends lost 6 bases and 6 bases respectively, with 14 bases between them. The CDR3 runs to 13 residues. DNA of the CDR3: TGTGCCAGCAGATCACCAGGGTCGAATGGCTACACCTTC. Its protein is CASRSPGSNGYTF.

The rearrangement links TRBV11-3 to TRBJ2-1, with D hard to call. CDR3 length: 16 residues. The V and J ends lost 0 bases and 4 bases respectively, with 13 bases between them. Germline V CDR1 and CDR2: SGHNT, YENEEA. The CDR3 spells CASSLDSQVLYNEQFF. CDR3 coding DNA: TGTGCCAGCAGCTTAGATAGCCAGGTACTATACAATGAGCAGTTCTTC.

The CDR3: CASSERLDSGRFSYEQYF. CDR3 sequence (DNA): TGTGCCAGCAGTGAACGGTTAGATAGCGGGAGATTCTCCTACGAGCAGTACTTC. The chain has TRBV6-1 and TRBJ2-7; TRBD2 matches at 9 bases. Germline CDR1 is MNHNS and CDR2 is SASEGT. The CDR3 extends over 18 amino acids. The V and J ends lost 2 bases and 0 bases, in that order; junction bases with no gene match: 11.

The chain is built from TRBV19 and TRBJ2-6; weak D call: TRBD2 (5 bases). Germline-derived CDR1 and CDR2 are LNHDA and SQIVND (reference sequence). CDR3 length equals 15 residues. V was trimmed by 1 base and J by 4 bases, leaving 8 bases between them. The CDR3 DNA follows: TGTGCCAGTAGTATAGGGGCGGGCGGGGCCAACGTCCTGACTTTC. Amino acids: CASSIGAGGANVLTF. Full variable domain (missing parts from reference TRBV19 and TRBJ2-6): DGGITQSPKYLFRKEGQNVTLSCEQNLNHDAMYWYRQDPGQGLRLIYYSQIVNDFQKGDIAEGYSVSREKKESFPLTVTSAQKNPTAFYLCASSIGAGGANVLTFGAGSRLTVL.

The sample holds one count of this clone. V is TRBV14 and J is TRBJ1-3; TRBD1 agrees at 7 bases. The CDR3 is made up of 14 amino acids. The germline V gene encodes CDR1 SGHDN and CDR2 FVKESK. After removal of 4 bases from V and 2 bases from J, the junction contained 2 bases not matched to a gene. CDR3 loop: CASSLTGTGNTIYF. The CDR3 DNA follows: TGTGCCAGCAGCCTGACAGGGACTGGAAACACCATATATTTT.

The chain couples TRBV5-1 to TRBJ2-1; TRBD2 matches at 12 bases. The germline gives CDR1 SGHRS, CDR2 YFSETQ. There are 15 residues in the CDR3. The V gene end was trimmed by 4 bases and the J gene end by 5 bases; junction bases not matched to a gene: 4. The DNA of the CDR3 is TGCGCCAGCAGCCCCCGGACTAGCGGGGACAATGAGCAGTTCTTC. As protein: CASSPRTSGDNEQFF.

V and J are TRBV11-2 and TRBJ2-1, with 13 nucleotides matching TRBD2. The germline V gene encodes CDR1 SGHAT and CDR2 FQNNGV. J lost 8 bases, V lost 0 bases, and 7 bases had no gene match. CDR3 length: 17 residues. CDR3 in amino acids: CASSLDLGLAGMYEQFF. The CDR3 bases are TGTGCCAGCAGCTTAGATCTGGGACTAGCGGGAATGTATGAGCAGTTCTTC.

The gene calls are TRBV30 and TRBJ2-7, with unresolved D. V lost 0 bases and J lost 3, with 9 bases in between. This CDR3 contains 13 residues. Germline CDR1 is GTSNPN and CDR2 is SVGIG (reference sequence). CDR3 sequence (DNA): TGTGCCTGGAGTGTATCGATGAGCTACGAGCAGTACTTC. Its translation: CAWSVSMSYEQYF.

The chain joins TRBV7-9 to TRBJ2-1; possibly TRBD2 for D (5 bases). With 1 base removed from V and 5 bases from J, the gap between germline ends came to 6 bases. The V gene's germline CDR1 is SEHNR and CDR2 FQNEAQ (reference sequence). The CDR3 is 13 amino acids. CDR3 in amino acids: CASSLGADNEQFF. In nucleotides, the CDR3 is TGTGCCAGCAGCTTAGGAGCGGACAATGAGCAGTTCTTC. Based on the CDR3 plus reference TRBV7-9 and TRBJ2-1, the full variable domain is DTGVSQNPRHKITKRGQNVTFRCDPISEHNRLYWYRQTLGQGPEFLTYFQNEAQLEKSRLLSDRFSAERPKGSFSTLEIQRTEQGDSAMYLCASSLGADNEQFFGPGTRLTVL.

The DNA of the CDR3 is TGTGCCAGCAGTAGTGTAAGAGAGACCCAGTACTTC. This translates into CASSSVRETQYF. This sequence joins TRBV2 and TRBJ2-5; D gene ambiguous. Between the trimmed V and J ends, which lost 5 bases and 4 bases, there was a span of 8 bases. Germline CDR1 is SNHLY and CDR2 is FYNNEI. The CDR3 runs to 12 residues.

J is TRBJ2-7 and V is TRBV18; 15 nucleotides match TRBD2. Germline V gene sequence: CDR1 KGHSH, CDR2 LQKENI. J gave up 6 bases and V 0 bases, and 0 bases lay outside the gene matches. The CDR3 spans 15 residues. The CDR3 sequence is CASSPPGLAGGEQYF. The CDR3, as DNA: TGTGCCAGCTCACCACCGGGACTAGCGGGAGGCGAGCAGTACTTC.

This clone was detected only once. V gene TRBV5-5 combines with J gene TRBJ2-1; perhaps TRBD1 as D (6 bases). This CDR3 comprises 14 residues. Germline-derived CDR1 and CDR2 are SGHKS and YYEKEE (reference sequence). Trimming left V 1 base short and J 2 bases short, with 7 bases between. The CDR3 protein is CASSLTGTYNEQFF. The CDR3 DNA is TGTGCCAGCAGCTTGACAGGGACCTACAATGAGCAGTTCTTC.

V gene TRBV18 combines with J gene TRBJ2-3; 10 nucleotides align to TRBD2. V shed 3 bases, J shed 6 bases, and the junction held 9 bases outside the gene matches. Germline V gives CDR1 KGHSH, CDR2 LQKENI. The CDR3 is 16 amino acids. CDR3: CASSPYGTSGIDTQYF. In DNA, the CDR3 is TGTGCCAGCTCACCTTACGGTACTAGCGGGATTGATACGCAGTATTTT. The full variable domain, with the rest looked up from reference TRBV18 and TRBJ2-3, is NAGVMQNPRHLVRRRGQEARLRCSPMKGHSHVYWYRQLPEEGLKFMVYLQKENIIDESGMPKERFSAEFPKEGPSILRIQQVVRGDSAAYFCASSPYGTSGIDTQYFGPGTRLTVL.